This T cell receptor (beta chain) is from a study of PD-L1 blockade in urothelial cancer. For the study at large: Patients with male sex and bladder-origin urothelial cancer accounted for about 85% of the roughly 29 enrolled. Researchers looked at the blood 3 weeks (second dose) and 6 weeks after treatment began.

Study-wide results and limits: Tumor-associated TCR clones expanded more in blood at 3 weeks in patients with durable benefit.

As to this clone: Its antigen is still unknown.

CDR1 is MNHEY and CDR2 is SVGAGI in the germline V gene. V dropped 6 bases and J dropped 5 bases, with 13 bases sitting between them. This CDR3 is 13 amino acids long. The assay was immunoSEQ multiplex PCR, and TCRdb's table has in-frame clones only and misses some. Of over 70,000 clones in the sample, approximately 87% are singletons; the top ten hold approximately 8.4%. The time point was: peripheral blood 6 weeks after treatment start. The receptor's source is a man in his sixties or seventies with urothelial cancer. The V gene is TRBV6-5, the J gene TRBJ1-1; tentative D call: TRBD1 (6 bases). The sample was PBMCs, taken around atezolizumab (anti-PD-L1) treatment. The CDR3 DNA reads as TGTGCCAGCAGGCACAGGGTAAATACTGAAGCTTTCTTT. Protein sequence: CASRHRVNTEAFF.